This entry lists 22 T cell receptor beta chains sequenced from one sample in a study of T cells in Graves' hyperthyroidism and ophthalmopathy. RNA transcripts served as the template for amplifying TCR beta CDR3 regions. The TCR CDR3 first-round RT-PCR relied on the HTBI primer set. TCRdb reprocessed the multiplex PCR reads with MiXCR, giving one entry per CDR3 protein. The sample has approximately 590,000 distinct CDR3 sequences; approximately 14% are singletons. Sequencing used blood. These receptors all come from a woman aged 25 to 39 with Graves' hyperthyroidism.

This clonotype was observed a few times. The genes are TRBV6-1 and TRBJ2-7, with TRBD1 matching over 9 bases. CDR1 MNHNS and CDR2 SASEGT come from the germline V gene. V shed 7 bases, J shed 0 bases, and the junction held 13 bases outside the gene matches. The CDR3 is 17 residues long. CDR3 protein: CASTSGTGNLSSYEQYF. CDR3 coding DNA: TGTGCCAGCACCTCAGGGACAGGGAACCTGAGCTCCTACGAGCAGTACTTC.

This clonotype came up many times. The chain combines TRBV18 with TRBJ2-3; weak D call: TRBD2 (5 bases). CDR1 and CDR2 (germline): KGHSH, LQKENI. This CDR3 is 15 amino acids long. Trimming cost V 0 bases and J 2 bases, with 9 bases left between them. In DNA form, the CDR3 reads TGTGCCAGCTCACCACCGAGGGTGGACACAGATACGCAGTATTTT. Residues: CASSPPRVDTDTQYF.

The chain recombines TRBV19 with TRBJ2-5; D is undetermined. The germline CDR1 and CDR2 sequences are LNHDA and SQIVND (reference sequence). The CDR3 consists of 13 residues. Trimming cost V 6 bases and J 3 bases, with 11 bases left between them. The CDR3 spells CASRRNMEETQYF. The CDR3 DNA is TGTGCCAGTAGAAGGAACATGGAAGAGACCCAGTACTTC.

This clonotype was seen once. This chain connects TRBV11-1 to TRBJ2-7; the D gene is possibly TRBD1 (5 bases). The CDR3 sequence is 13 residues long. Germline CDR1 SGHAT, CDR2 FQDESV (reference sequence). Trimming cost V 4 bases and J 3 bases, with 10 bases left between them. Written as DNA, the CDR3 is TGTGCCAGCAGCTGGGCCGACAGCTACGAGCAGTACTTC. Translating it yields CASSWADSYEQYF.

This clonotype occurred many times. The chain recombines TRBV7-9 with TRBJ2-5; TRBD2 agrees at 13 bases. V shed 5 bases, J shed 2 bases, and the junction held 5 bases outside the gene matches. Germline values: CDR1 SEHNR, CDR2 FQNEAQ (reference sequence). The CDR3 loop spans 16 amino acids. The CDR3 DNA follows: TGTGCCAGCAGCCCGGGACTAGCGGGAATACAAGAGACCCAGTACTTC. It translates to CASSPGLAGIQETQYF.

This clonotype was seen only a few times. The chain links TRBV12-3 or TRBV12-4 to TRBJ2-7; 8 bases match TRBD1. CDR3 length: 15 amino acids. V was clipped by 5 bases and J by 2 bases; unmatched bases: 8. Here the CDR3 reads CASSAQGATAYEQYF. CDR3 sequence (DNA): TGTGCCAGCAGTGCCCAGGGGGCTACGGCCTACGAGCAGTACTTC.

The chain joins TRBV10-3 to TRBJ2-1; the match to TRBD2 covers 7 bases. The CDR3 is 14 amino acids. CDR1 is ENHRY and CDR2 is SYGVKD in the germline V gene. Trimming at V came to 0 bases and at J to 14 bases, leaving 10 bases not matched to a gene. The CDR3 reads CAISESIEGGPEFF. The CDR3 region has the DNA TGTGCCATCAGTGAGTCGATCGAGGGAGGGCCGGAGTTCTTC.

This clonotype was found a few times. This chain joins TRBV30 and TRBJ2-1; perhaps TRBD2 as D (5 bases). V gave up 7 bases and J gave up 2 bases, with 9 bases separating them. Germline loops: CDR1 GTSNPN, CDR2 SVGIG (reference sequence). The CDR3 length is 12 residues. The CDR3: CAFSSAYNEQFF. As DNA, the CDR3 is TGTGCCTTTAGTAGCGCCTACAATGAGCAGTTCTTC.

This clonotype was observed at least ten times. V usage is TRBV11-2 and J usage is TRBJ2-2, with 7 nucleotides matching TRBD1. Germline V gives CDR1 SGHAT, CDR2 FQNNGV. This CDR3 spans 15 amino acids. V was pared by 5 bases and J by 3 bases, with 6 bases of the junction left unmatched. This CDR3 reads CASSRGTVDTGELFF. As DNA, the CDR3 is TGTGCCAGCAGCCGTGGGACAGTTGACACCGGGGAGCTGTTTTTT.

This clonotype was recorded many times. V gene TRBV20-1 combines with J gene TRBJ2-7, with TRBD2 as a possible D gene (5 bases). CDR3 length: 16 residues. The V end was cut by 0 bases, the J end by 3 bases, with 18 bases between. From germline, CDR1 is DFQATT and CDR2 SNEGSKA (reference sequence). The CDR3 region is CSARDHVTSENYEQYF. The CDR3, as DNA: TGCAGTGCTAGAGATCACGTTACTAGTGAAAACTACGAGCAGTACTTC.

Ten or more counts support this clonotype. The genes are TRBV27 and TRBJ1-5, with TRBD1 matching 7 bases. The CDR3 has 14 residues. The V gene's germline CDR1 is MNHEY and CDR2 SMNVEV (reference sequence). V shed 6 bases and J 2 bases; nucleotides not matched to a gene: 4. This CDR3 is CASRPGQGNQPQHF. The CDR3 DNA reads as TGTGCCAGCAGACCCGGACAGGGCAATCAGCCCCAGCATTTT.

This clonotype has ten or more counts. This sequence joins TRBV12-3 or TRBV12-4 and TRBJ2-3; 7 positions match TRBD2. This CDR3 contains 13 residues. After removal of 6 bases from V and 5 bases from J, the junction contained 5 bases not matched to a gene. The chain's CDR3 is CASRGAGIDTQYF. The CDR3 DNA follows: TGTGCCAGCAGGGGAGCGGGGATAGATACGCAGTATTTT.

In its sample, this clonotype was seen a few times. The chain links TRBV18 to TRBJ2-4; D is perhaps TRBD1 (7 bases). This CDR3 contains 15 residues. V gave up 2 bases and J gave up 5 bases, with 13 bases separating them. Germline values: CDR1 KGHSH, CDR2 LQKENI. CDR3 DNA: TGTGCCAGCTCACCATCGGGCAGGGGGGAAAACATTCAGTACTTC. Protein: CASSPSGRGENIQYF.

This clonotype was seen many times. For the CDR3, the DNA is TGTGCCAGCTCACCAAGAGGCGCTAGCGGGAGGCCCGACTACGAGCAGTACTTC. Protein sequence: CASSPRGASGRPDYEQYF. The chain recombines TRBV6-1 with TRBJ2-7; the match to TRBD2 covers 11 bases. The ends lost 8 bases at V and 3 bases at J; junction bases unmatched: 18. Germline values: CDR1 MNHNS, CDR2 SASEGT. The CDR3 consists of 18 residues.

In its sample, this clonotype was seen many times. The chain is built from TRBV2 and TRBJ2-7, with TRBD2 matching 13 bases. With 5 bases clipped from V and 5 bases from J, the junction kept 3 bases outside the gene matches. The germline gives CDR1 SNHLY, CDR2 FYNNEI. The CDR3 spans 14 residues. DNA of the CDR3: TGTGCCAGCAGTCAAACTAGCGGGAGGGACGAGCAGTACTTC. It yields the protein CASSQTSGRDEQYF.

The sample holds many counts of this clonotype. This chain links TRBV5-1 with TRBJ2-5, with a possible D match to TRBD1 (6 bases). V lost 0 bases to trimming and J lost 0 bases, with 9 bases between them. Germline CDR1 SGHRS, CDR2 YFSETQ. This CDR3 is 15 amino acids long. The CDR3 coding sequence is TGCGCCAGCAGCTTGGCCAGGGGCCACCAAGAGACCCAGTACTTC. This sequence encodes CASSLARGHQETQYF.

At least ten counts were recorded for this clonotype. The chain carries TRBV30 and TRBJ1-2; possible D gene TRBD1, 5 bases. Germline V gives CDR1 GTSNPN, CDR2 SVGIG (reference sequence). This CDR3 is built from 12 residues. Trimming left V 8 bases short and J 3 bases short, with 13 bases between. The CDR3 is CASQQGDYGYTF. As DNA, the CDR3 is TGTGCCAGCCAGCAGGGCGACTATGGCTACACCTTC.

This clonotype showed up many times. The CDR3 region is CASSLGHSMNTEAFF. The CDR3 DNA reads TGCGCCAGCAGCTTGGGACATAGTATGAACACTGAAGCTTTCTTT. The V call is TRBV5-1, the J call TRBJ1-1, with unresolved D. The germline V and J ends were trimmed by 0 bases and 0 bases, with 9 bases remaining between them. CDR1 is SGHRS, CDR2 YFSETQ, per germline. There are 15 residues in the CDR3.

There are many counts of this clonotype. The CDR3 loop is CASSFPGRSYYEQYF. CDR3 DNA: TGTGCCAGCAGTTTTCCAGGCCGATCCTACTACGAGCAGTACTTC. This rearrangement joins TRBV28 to TRBJ2-7; no clear D. Trimming stripped 3 bases from V and 3 bases from J, with 15 bases between. CDR1 MDHEN and CDR2 SYDVKM come from the germline V gene. This CDR3 has 15 residues.

This clonotype has at least ten counts. This chain's CDR3 is CASSLVSGEETQYF. The CDR3 DNA sequence: TGTGCCAGCAGCTTAGTGTCAGGGGAAGAGACCCAGTACTTC. The chain links TRBV7-2 to TRBJ2-5; tentatively, D is TRBD1 (6 bases). The CDR3 extends over 14 amino acids. CDR1 and CDR2 (germline): SGHTA, FQGNSA. V was trimmed by 1 base and J by 3 bases, leaving 9 bases between them.

This clonotype was picked up a small number of times. J is TRBJ2-7 and V is TRBV11-3, with D tentatively TRBD2 (6 bases). Trimming removed 3 bases at V and 6 bases at J, with 15 bases between. The CDR3 totals 14 residues. Looked up from germline, CDR1 is SGHNT and CDR2 is YENEEA. The CDR3 loop reads CASSLDGSGSEQYF. The CDR3 DNA is TGTGCCAGCAGCTTGGACGGGAGCGGGTCCGAGCAGTACTTC. Looking up the rest from reference TRBV11-3 and TRBJ2-7 gives the full variable domain: EAGVVQSPRYKIIEKKQPVAFWCNPISGHNTLYWYLQNLGQGPELLIRYENEEAVDDSQLPKDRFSAERLKGVDSTLKIQPAELGDSAVYLCASSLDGSGSEQYFGPGTRLTVT.

This chain links TRBV15 with TRBJ2-2; 13 bases align to TRBD2. The CDR3 is made up of 18 amino acids. The V segment lost 5 bases and the J segment 4 bases; nucleotides outside the gene matches: 10. Germline V gene data show CDR1 as LNHNV and CDR2 as YYDKDF (reference sequence). The CDR3 spells CATSSPTSGRSVTGELFF. In nucleotides, the CDR3 is TGTGCCACCAGCTCCCCGACTAGCGGGAGGTCGGTCACCGGGGAGCTGTTTTTT.